This T cell receptor (beta chain) was documented in a study of CD8 T cells in Susac syndrome. Study-level points and caveats: In its TCR sequencing and HLA analysis, the study acknowledged that the number of individuals was relatively small.

The CDR3 is 12 amino acids. CDR1 SQVTM and CDR2 ANQGSEA come from the germline V gene. Trimming took off 4 bases at V and 5 bases at J, with 11 bases between the two ends. The multiple sclerosis controls were treatment-naive patients with relapsing-remitting disease that was stable or active. TEMRA cells were enriched by FACS, while CD8+ and CD4+ T cells were obtained through a negative isolation that was performed magnetically. In its sample, this clonotype was seen once. The antigen remains unidentified. Reverse transcription of about 0.5 to 1 ug RNA used random hexamers. TCRdb itself ran the immunoSEQ multiplex PCR reads through MiXCR, one entry per CDR3 protein. The sample lists more than 150,000 distinct CDR3 sequences; approximately 96% were seen once.

The chain combines TRBV29-1 with TRBJ1-2; D gene ambiguous. The specimen sequenced was CD8+ T cells from PBMCs. This sequence originates from a human donor with multiple sclerosis. Here the CDR3 DNA reads TGCAGCGTTGGACCGGACCGATATGGCTACACCTTC. Its protein is CSVGPDRYGYTF.